This TCR beta chain originates from a study of beta chain features in type 1 diabetes. This CDR3 is built from 15 residues. Germline CDR1 is SEHNR and CDR2 is FQNEAQ (reference sequence). Trimming removed 5 bases at V and 2 bases at J, with 14 bases between. The entirety of the isolated RNA underwent reverse transcription, so expressed TCRB transcripts were sequenced. Clones were sequenced by immunoSEQ multiplex PCR, and TCRdb holds only the in-frame ones, with some missing. The sample has 100,000 to 150,000 clones, around 8.8% seen once. A sort by CD45RO/CCR7/CD25/CD127/CD95/CD27 yielded CD4+ naive, central memory, regulatory and stem cell-like memory cells. This clone was counted only a few times. Antigen unknown. The study's findings and limits: Patients showed naive, central memory and Treg TCRB repertoires that appeared more similar than those of healthy donors. Any role of HLA type in TCRB rearrangement remained unresolved here. Shorter TCRB CDR3s, moderately but significantly so, were found in Type 1 diabetes patients in all four CD4+ subsets. PCR might favor shorter templates, equally in patients and controls.

The rearrangement joins TRBV7-9 to TRBJ2-3; tentatively, D is TRBD2 (5 bases). The TCR originated in a man aged 25 to 40 with type 1 diabetes. Sequencing was done on a sample of central memory CD4+ T cells from blood. The DNA for the CDR3 is TGTGCCAGCAGCCACGACGGAGGCTTCACAGATACGCAGTATTTT. Translating it yields CASSHDGGFTDTQYF.